The sample holds a few counts of the clone carrying this T cell receptor beta chain. Its target is unknown. This specimen comes from a study of shared clonotypes between healthy human individuals. Looking at the study overall: Three men and a couple of women, aged 18 to 49, were donors. Findings and caveats of the study: Around 5.3% of naive CD4 clonotypes were shared across four donors.

Trimming removed 3 bases at V and 3 bases at J, with 12 bases between. Per the germline V gene, CDR1 is GTSNPN and CDR2 is SVGIG (reference sequence). The CDR3 has 14 amino acids. Several immunoSEQ plates held equal portions of the genomic DNA taken from each subset. Libraries were prepared by immunoSEQ multiplex PCR; TCRdb keeps only in-frame clonotypes and omits some of them. This sample has some 2.3 million clones, with more than 85% found just once. Into CD45RA+ naive and CD45RA-negative memory subsets, the CD4+ cells were split. The TCR originated in a man aged 18 to 29 in good health. Some clones in this sample may be carry-over from other donors' samples. Sequencing was carried out using naive CD4+ T cells from PBMCs. Noted subset: CD45RA+ positively selected. J is TRBJ1-5 and V is TRBV30; possible D gene TRBD1, 5 bases. Written as DNA, the CDR3 is TGTGCCTGGAGCGTCTTGGGGCTCAATCAGCCCCAGCATTTT. This codes for CAWSVLGLNQPQHF.